The 2 T cell receptor beta chains reported below all come from one sample, sequenced in a study of CD8+CD57+ T cells in acquired aplastic anemia. TCR beta VDJ and CDR3 profiling used genomic DNA as template. TCRdb re-called the reads with MiXCR, one entry per CDR3 protein. The data contain 400,000 to 450,000 distinct CDR3 sequences, 65% to 80% of them singletons. The sequenced sample was sorted CD4+, CD8+, or CD8+CD57+ T cells (not recorded which) from PBMCs. These receptors came from a human donor in good health, serving as a control.

V is TRBV7-3 and J is TRBJ2-3, with a weak D call TRBD2 (5 bases). V was clipped by 3 bases and J by 10 bases, with 23 bases between them. Germline V gives CDR1 SGHTA, CDR2 FQGTGA. CDR3 length equals 16 residues. Written as DNA, the CDR3 is TGTGCCAGCAGCTTTAACGGTGGCGCCACCAAGGACTCGCAGTATTTT. Translation gives CASSFNGGATKDSQYF. The full variable domain, completed using reference TRBV7-3 and TRBJ2-3, is GAGVSQTPSNKVTEKGKYVELRCDPISGHTALYWYRQSLGQGPEFLIYFQGTGAADDSGLPNDRFFAVRPEGSVSTLKIQRTERGDSAVYLCASSFNGGATKDSQYFGPGTRLTVL.

Many counts were recorded for this clonotype. This sequence joins TRBV7-9 and TRBJ2-7; D is unclear. The CDR3 spans 12 residues. CDR1 is SEHNR, CDR2 FQNEAQ, per germline (reference sequence). The V and J ends lost 5 bases and 0 bases respectively, with 5 bases between them. Written as DNA, the CDR3 is TGTGCCAGCAGCCCAAGCTCCTACGAGCAGTACTTC. Protein sequence: CASSPSSYEQYF.